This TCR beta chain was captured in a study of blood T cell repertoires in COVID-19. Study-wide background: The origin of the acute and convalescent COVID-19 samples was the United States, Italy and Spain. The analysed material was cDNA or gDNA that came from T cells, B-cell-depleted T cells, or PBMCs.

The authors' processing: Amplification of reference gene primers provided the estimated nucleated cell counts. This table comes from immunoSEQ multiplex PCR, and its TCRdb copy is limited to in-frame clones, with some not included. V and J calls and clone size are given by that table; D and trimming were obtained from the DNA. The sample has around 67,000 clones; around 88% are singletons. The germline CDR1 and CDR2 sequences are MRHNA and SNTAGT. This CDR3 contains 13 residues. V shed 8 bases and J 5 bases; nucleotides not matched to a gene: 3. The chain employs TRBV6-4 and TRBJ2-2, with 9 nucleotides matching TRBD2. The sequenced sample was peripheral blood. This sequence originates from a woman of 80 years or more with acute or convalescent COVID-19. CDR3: CASGTSGTGELFF. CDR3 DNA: TGTGCCAGCGGAACTAGCGGGACCGGGGAGCTGTTTTTT.